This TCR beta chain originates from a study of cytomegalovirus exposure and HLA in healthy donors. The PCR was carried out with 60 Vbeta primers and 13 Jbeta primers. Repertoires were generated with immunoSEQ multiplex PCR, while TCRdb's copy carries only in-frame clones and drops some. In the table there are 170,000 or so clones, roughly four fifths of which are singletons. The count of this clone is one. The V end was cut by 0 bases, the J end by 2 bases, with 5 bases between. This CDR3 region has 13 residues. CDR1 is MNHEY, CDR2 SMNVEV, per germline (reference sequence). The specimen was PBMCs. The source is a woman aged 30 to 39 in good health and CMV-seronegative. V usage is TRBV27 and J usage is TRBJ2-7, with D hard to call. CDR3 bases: TGTGCCAGCAGTTTATCCAACACCTACGAGCAGTACTTC. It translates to CASSLSNTYEQYF.